This is a list of T cell receptor beta chains from one sample in a study of blood T cell repertoires in COVID-19. Data came from immunoSEQ multiplex PCR; TCRdb stores just in-frame clones and leaves some out. The table has 200,000 to 250,000 clones, roughly four fifths seen once. Input material: PBMCs or T cells enriched from blood (not recorded which). The receptor source for this set is a woman aged 45-60 years who had been exposed to COVID-19. CDR3s include the opening cysteine and the closing phenylalanine or tryptophan. A D gene is named only where the DNA matches it firmly. Rows give clone size only sometimes, using once, few, many, or a class for an expanded clone.

D gene	clone size	V gene	J gene	CDR3 DNA	CDR3 protein
NA	NA	TRBV12-3/TRBV12-4	TRBJ1-3	TGTGCCAGCAGTTTAAGGGGTGGAAACACCATATATTTT	CASSLRGGNTIYF
NA	NA	TRBV2	TRBJ2-4	TGTGCCAGCTGCGAGCTAGCCAAAAACATTCAGTACTTC	CASCELAKNIQYF
TRBD2	NA	TRBV27	TRBJ2-3	TGTGCCAGCAGTTTGGGACTAGCGGGGCCTCATAGCACAGATACGCAGTATTTT	CASSLGLAGPHSTDTQYF
TRBD2	few	TRBV4-2	TRBJ2-4	TGTGCCAGCAGCGAGCGACTAGCGGGGCAAAACATTCAGTACTTC	CASSERLAGQNIQYF
NA	NA	TRBV7-2	TRBJ2-3	TGTGCCAGCAGTGAGGTCGCGAGCACAGATACGCAGTATTTT	CASSEVASTDTQYF
NA	once	TRBV7-9	TRBJ1-1	TGTGCCAGCAGCTTAGCCCCGGTGGCTGAAGCTTTCTTT	CASSLAPVAEAFF
TRBD1	NA	TRBV6-5	TRBJ1-5	TGTGCCAGCAGTCGCACAGGGGGAGGCAATCAGCCCCAGCATTTT	CASSRTGGGNQPQHF
NA	NA	TRBV7-2	TRBJ2-1	TGTGCCAGCAGCTTAGACGCTAGCCGGGGCTACAATGAGCAGTTCTTC	CASSLDASRGYNEQFF
TRBD1	NA	TRBV29-1	TRBJ2-1	TGCAGCGTTGAAGATCATAGGGACAGGGTGTTCTTC	CSVEDHRDRVFF
NA	NA	TRBV21-1	TRBJ2-2	TGTGCCAGCAGCAAGCGAAAAGAATGCAGGGGGCGGGCCGGGGAGCTGTTTTTT	CASSKRKECRGRAGELFF
NA	NA	TRBV7-9	TRBJ2-1	TGTGCCAGCAGCCCCGGGGGTCACAATGAGCAGTTCTTC	CASSPGGHNEQFF
NA	once	TRBV12-3/TRBV12-4	TRBJ2-1	TGTGCCAGCAGTCCGCTAGGGGCTAGGCAGTTCTTC	CASSPLGARQFF
NA	NA	TRBV15	TRBJ2-3	TGTGCCACCAGCAGAGATCGTAGTCAGGGAGATACGCAGTATTTT	CATSRDRSQGDTQYF
NA	once	TRBV2	TRBJ1-1	TGTGCCAGCATCCCGGACACGAACACTGAAGCTTTCTTT	CASIPDTNTEAFF
NA	NA	TRBV7-2	TRBJ1-3	TGTGCCAGCAGCGCCAGGGGCAGGAACTCTGGAAACACCATATATTTT	CASSARGRNSGNTIYF
NA	NA	TRBV7-8	TRBJ1-2	TGTGCCAGCAGCTTAGATGACAGCACGCGGAGCTACACCTTC	CASSLDDSTRSYTF
TRBD1	few	TRBV28	TRBJ1-3	TGTGCCAGCAGTTCTACACCCGGGACAGGGCGTTTTTGGGGAAACACCATATATTTT	CASSSTPGTGRFWGNTIYF
NA	many	TRBV3-1/TRBV3-2	TRBJ1-5	TGTGCCAGCAGCTCCACAGGAATCAATCAGCCCCAGCATTTT	CASSSTGINQPQHF
TRBD2	NA	TRBV29-1	TRBJ2-1	TGCAGCGTTGAAGAGCTAGCGGGGGCTCTCAATGAGCAGTTCTTC	CSVEELAGALNEQFF
TRBD1	NA	TRBV5-6	TRBJ2-1	TGTGCCAGCAGCTTAGCAGGGGGCGTTGAGCAGTTCTTC	CASSLAGGVEQFF
NA	once	TRBV7-2	TRBJ1-5	TGTGCCAGCAGCACGGGGGGTAATCAGCCCCAGCATTTT	CASSTGGNQPQHF
NA	NA	TRBV7-9	TRBJ1-4	TGTGCCAGCAGCGGGGGGGTAGACGAAAAACTGTTTTTT	CASSGGVDEKLFF
NA	NA	TRBV5-1	TRBJ2-5	TGCGCCAGCAGCTCGGCCGGGGGTGAGACCCAGTACTTC	CASSSAGGETQYF
TRBD1	NA	TRBV5-4	TRBJ1-2	TGTGCCAGCAGCCAACCCCGACAGGGATTACGATATGGCTACACCTTC	CASSQPRQGLRYGYTF
NA	NA	TRBV18	TRBJ1-1	TGTGCCAGCTCACCACACATGAACACTGAAGCTTTCTTT	CASSPHMNTEAFF
NA	NA	TRBV6-6	TRBJ1-2	TGTGCCAGCGCTGAGAACTATGGCTACACCTTC	CASAENYGYTF
TRBD1	NA	TRBV29-1	TRBJ1-1	TGCAGCACCCCCGGGACAGGGATGAACACTGAAGCTTTCTTT	CSTPGTGMNTEAFF
NA	NA	TRBV27	TRBJ2-1	TGTGCCAGCTCTATTTCGAGGACACCTCTACACAATGAGCAGTTCTTC	CASSISRTPLHNEQFF
TRBD1	NA	TRBV18	TRBJ1-1	TGTGCCAGCTCACCGTCGACAGGGGGCGAGACTGAAGCTTTCTTT	CASSPSTGGETEAFF
NA	NA	TRBV4-1	TRBJ1-4	TGCGCCAGCAGCCAAGTCGCAACTAATGAAAAACTGTTTTTT	CASSQVATNEKLFF
NA	NA	TRBV5-6	TRBJ1-1	TGTGCCAGCAGCTCCACTTATGACAGGTTTACCACTGAAGCTTTCTTT	CASSSTYDRFTTEAFF
TRBD2	few	TRBV30	TRBJ2-7	TGTGCCTGGAGTGTAGGGCGGGGGGGCCCCTACGAGCAGTACTTC	CAWSVGRGGPYEQYF
TRBD1	NA	TRBV23-1	TRBJ1-1	TGCGCCAGCAGTCAACCGGGACAGGTGAACACTGAAGCTTTCTTT	CASSQPGQVNTEAFF
TRBD1	NA	TRBV2	TRBJ2-6	TGTGCCAGCACCCCTCGGACAGGGGCGGCCAACGTCCTGACTTTC	CASTPRTGAANVLTF
TRBD1	NA	TRBV18	TRBJ1-4	TGTGCCAGCTCACCGCGGCCGATCAGGGGGGACACTAATGAAAAACTGTTTTTT	CASSPRPIRGDTNEKLFF
NA	NA	TRBV6-5	TRBJ2-3	TGTGCCAGCAGAGAGGGAGATACGCAGTATTTT	CASREGDTQYF
NA	NA	TRBV4-2	TRBJ1-2	TGTGCCAGCAGCCAATTGGCAGCGGTTAGGTATGGCTACACCTTC	CASSQLAAVRYGYTF
TRBD2	NA	TRBV7-9	TRBJ2-7	TGTGCCGTTGGGTCTACGTTCGCGGGAGCCTACGAGCAGTACTTC	CAVGSTFAGAYEQYF
TRBD1	NA	TRBV6-2/TRBV6-3	TRBJ1-1	TGTGCCAGCAGTGGACAGGGGACTGAAGCTTTCTTT	CASSGQGTEAFF
NA	NA	TRBV19	TRBJ1-5	TGTGCCAGTAGTATAGGGGCGGGCTCCGTTGGGCCCCAGCATTTT	CASSIGAGSVGPQHF
NA	NA	TRBV12-5	TRBJ1-2	TGTGCTAGTGGTTGGGCAGGGTTCACGGCCTACACCTTC	CASGWAGFTAYTF
NA	NA	TRBV5-4	TRBJ2-5	TGTGCCAGCAGCTTGGCCCCCCGGGGGGCGAGGGAGACCCAGTACTTC	CASSLAPRGARETQYF
NA	NA	TRBV4-3	TRBJ1-4	TGCGCCAGCAGCCAAGATATTCGGGAAAAACTGTTTTTT	CASSQDIREKLFF
NA	NA	TRBV5-6	TRBJ1-3	TGTGCCAGCAGCTTGGTCGACACCATATATTTT	CASSLVDTIYF
NA	NA	TRBV5-1	TRBJ1-3	TGCGCCAGCAGCTTGGCCTCTGCCGGGGACATTGGAAACACCATATATTTT	CASSLASAGDIGNTIYF
TRBD1	few	TRBV6-5	TRBJ1-4	TGTGCCAGCAATCAGGGGGACGCAACTAATGAAAAACTGTTTTTT	CASNQGDATNEKLFF
NA	NA	TRBV19	TRBJ2-3	TGTGCCAGTAGTATTGGGGGGGCCATCCCTAGCACAGATACGCAGTATTTT	CASSIGGAIPSTDTQYF
NA	NA	TRBV5-1	TRBJ1-3	TGCGCCAGCAGCTTGGCGGGGGGTTCTGGAAACACCATATATTTT	CASSLAGGSGNTIYF
TRBD2	NA	TRBV3-1/TRBV3-2	TRBJ2-3	TGTGCCAGCAGCCTTGGACTAGTCAGCACAGATACGCAGTATTTT	CASSLGLVSTDTQYF
NA	NA	TRBV19	TRBJ1-1	TGTGCCAGTAGTATAGATATGGGCGCTGAAGCTTTCTTT	CASSIDMGAEAFF
NA	once	TRBV3-1/TRBV3-2	TRBJ1-1	TGTGCCAGCAGCCAAGTCGGAGGGTCGCGGACTGAAGCTTTCTTT	CASSQVGGSRTEAFF
NA	NA	TRBV11-2	TRBJ2-6	TGTGCCAGCAGCTTGTGGAGGTCCGGGGCCAACGTCCTGACTTTC	CASSLWRSGANVLTF
TRBD1	NA	TRBV20-1	TRBJ2-7	TGCAGTGCACCTAGGGGGCGCGAGCAGTACTTC	CSAPRGREQYF
TRBD2	NA	TRBV5-4	TRBJ2-3	TGTGCCAGCAGCCAGAACCGGGGGGGGTGGACAGATACGCAGTATTTT	CASSQNRGGWTDTQYF